The 15 T cell receptor beta chains presented below share a single source sample, sequenced in a study of beta chain features in type 1 diabetes. Study outcomes and limitations: For Type 1 diabetes patients, all four CD4+ subsets carried TCRB CDR3s that were moderately but significantly shorter.

As every portion of the isolated RNA was reverse transcribed, the sequencing read expressed TCRB transcripts. Only in-frame clones appear in the TCRdb table, and some are missing; sequencing was by immunoSEQ multiplex PCR. The repertoire holds roughly 150,000 clones, approximately 10% seen once, with 0.65% to 0.9% in the top ten. No antigen has been identified for these receptors. The specimen sequenced was central memory CD4+ T cells from blood. The receptors here all came from a young woman with type 1 diabetes.

This clone occurred a few times. The genes are TRBV19 and TRBJ1-2; D unclear. Germline CDR1 is LNHDA and CDR2 is SQIVND (reference sequence). CDR3 size: 13 residues. V shed 0 bases and J shed 6 bases, with 8 bases lying between them. The chain's CDR3 is CASSIDHPNGYTF. The CDR3 DNA reads TGTGCCAGTAGTATAGATCATCCTAATGGCTACACCTTC.

The sample holds a few counts of this clone. The V and J genes are TRBV19 and TRBJ2-1, with 8 bases matching TRBD1. V shed 9 bases and J 5 bases; nucleotides not matched to a gene: 9. The CDR3 runs to 14 residues. Germline V gene lookup returns CDR1 LNHDA and CDR2 SQIVND (reference sequence). The CDR3 loop reads CASSPLDRDNEQFF. The CDR3 DNA reads TGTGCCAGCAGTCCATTGGACAGGGACAATGAGCAGTTCTTC.

The chain couples TRBV28 to TRBJ1-3, with D hard to call. The CDR3 has 16 amino acids. Germline CDR1 is MDHEN and CDR2 is SYDVKM. V lost 5 bases to trimming and J lost 5 bases, with 19 bases between them. As DNA, the CDR3 is TGTGCCAGCAGTGGCCGTGGGAGATTAGTTCGAAACACCATATATTTT. Amino acids: CASSGRGRLVRNTIYF.

This clone was seen more than once but under ten times. The genes are TRBV29-1 and TRBJ2-3, with D perhaps TRBD1 (6 bases). This CDR3 has 14 residues. V lost 1 base and J 5 bases, leaving 13 bases between the germline ends. CDR1 is SQVTM, CDR2 ANQGSEA, per germline. CDR3 region: CSVEADRVGDTQYF. CDR3 coding DNA: TGCAGCGTTGAAGCGGACAGAGTAGGAGATACGCAGTATTTT.

The rearrangement links TRBV9 to TRBJ1-2, with TRBD1 as a possible D gene (5 bases). Germline CDR1 reads SGDLS; CDR2 reads YYNGEE. CDR3 length equals 16 residues. V was shortened by 0 bases and J by 3 bases, with 15 bases between the two germline ends. CDR3 residues: CASSVAARAGDYGYTF. The CDR3 coding sequence is TGTGCCAGCAGCGTAGCTGCCAGGGCGGGAGACTATGGCTACACCTTC.

The chain has TRBV19 and TRBJ1-5; the D is unclear. The CDR3 consists of 14 residues. Trimming pared 5 bases from V and 1 base from J, leaving 9 bases between. CDR1 and CDR2 from the germline V gene are LNHDA and SQIVND (reference sequence). The CDR3 region is CASSRERSNQPQHF. The DNA for the CDR3 is TGTGCCAGTAGTCGGGAAAGGAGCAATCAGCCCCAGCATTTT.

This clone was counted only a few times. This chain connects TRBV7-9 to TRBJ2-3; the match to TRBD1 covers 9 bases. The V gene end was trimmed by 0 bases and the J gene end by 5 bases; junction bases not matched to a gene: 6. Germline V CDR1 and CDR2: SEHNR, FQNEAQ (reference sequence). The CDR3 runs 16 residues. In DNA, the CDR3 is TGTGCCAGCAGCTTAGCCTTGACAGGGGGTCAAGATACGCAGTATTTT. Encoded protein: CASSLALTGGQDTQYF.

This clone was counted a few times. The V gene is TRBV11-2, the J gene TRBJ2-5; the match to TRBD2 covers 9 bases. The V gene end was trimmed by 7 bases and the J gene end by 7 bases; junction bases not matched to a gene: 10. The CDR3 length is 14 residues. Looked up from germline, CDR1 is SGHAT and CDR2 is FQNNGV. As DNA, the CDR3 is TGTGCCAGCACCCCGGGACTAGCCGTGGGGACCCAGTACTTC. Its translation is CASTPGLAVGTQYF.

V usage is TRBV5-1 and J usage is TRBJ2-4; perhaps TRBD1 as D (5 bases). Germline CDR1 reads SGHRS; CDR2 reads YFSETQ. The CDR3 length is 16 residues. Trimming shortened V by 3 bases and J by 0 bases, and 13 bases separated the two germline ends. CDR3 in DNA: TGCGCCAGCAGCTGGACATCAGATTTAGCCAAAAACATTCAGTACTTC. Its protein is CASSWTSDLAKNIQYF. Full variable domain (rest looked up from reference TRBV5-1 and TRBJ2-4): KAGVTQTPRYLIKTRGQQVTLSCSPISGHRSVSWYQQTPGQGLQFLFEYFSETQRNKGNFPGRFSGRQFSNSRSEMNVSTLELGDSALYLCASSWTSDLAKNIQYFGAGTRLSVL.

Regarding this clone: This same CDR3 is encoded by further DNA sequences in the sample. The CDR3 protein is CASSQEQGSYGYTF. The CDR3 coding sequence is TGCGCCAGCAGCCAAGAACAGGGATCCTATGGCTACACCTTC. This rearrangement joins TRBV4-1 to TRBJ1-2; TRBD1 might be the D (6 bases). Germline CDR1 is MGHRA and CDR2 is YSYEKL. V lost 0 bases to trimming and J lost 4 bases, with 9 bases between them. CDR3 length equals 14 residues.

This clone was seen only a few times. The genes are TRBV18 and TRBJ1-1, with TRBD1 matching over 8 bases. V was clipped by 3 bases and J by 5 bases; unmatched bases: 11. CDR3 length: 16 amino acids. From germline, CDR1 is KGHSH and CDR2 LQKENI. CDR3 amino acids: CASSPDIRGRLTEAFF. Written as DNA, the CDR3 is TGTGCCAGCTCACCGGACATCAGGGGGCGGCTTACTGAAGCTTTCTTT.

The rearrangement links TRBV9 to TRBJ2-1; perhaps TRBD2 as D (5 bases). This CDR3 has 15 residues. Germline values: CDR1 SGDLS, CDR2 YYNGEE. Trimming shortened V by 0 bases and J by 2 bases, and 9 bases separated the two germline ends. This chain's CDR3 is CASSVDGVPYNEQFF. For the CDR3, the DNA is TGTGCCAGCAGCGTAGACGGGGTTCCCTACAATGAGCAGTTCTTC.

This clone was counted only a few times. The V gene is TRBV29-1, the J gene TRBJ2-7; D not certain. The V end was cut by 4 bases, the J end by 0 bases, with 7 bases between. The germline gives CDR1 SQVTM, CDR2 ANQGSEA. The CDR3 is 12 amino acids. The chain's CDR3 is CSVATLSYEQYF. The CDR3, as DNA: TGCAGCGTTGCTACGCTCTCCTACGAGCAGTACTTC.

In the case of this clone: The sample carries other DNA sequences with the same CDR3. The V call is TRBV19, the J call TRBJ1-2, with 10 positions matching TRBD1. V dropped 6 bases and J dropped 8; count of bases not matched to a gene: 3. The CDR3 is 12 residues long. From germline, CDR1 is LNHDA and CDR2 SQIVND (reference sequence). The CDR3 DNA is TGTGCCAGTAGCGACAGGGGGCACGGCTACACCTTC. Amino acid sequence: CASSDRGHGYTF.

This clone was seen only a few times. The J gene is TRBJ2-5, the V gene TRBV5-1; D perhaps matches TRBD1 (6 bases). Germline values: CDR1 SGHRS, CDR2 YFSETQ. V shed 1 base and J shed 4 bases, with 14 bases lying between them. The CDR3 is 15 amino acids. The CDR3 sequence: CASSLIGAGAETQYF. DNA for the CDR3: TGCGCCAGCAGCTTGATCGGCGCAGGGGCAGAGACCCAGTACTTC.